This T cell receptor (beta chain) emerged from a study of blood T cell dynamics during melanoma immunotherapy. Notes on this clone: The antigen is not known.

Notes on the study in general: PBMC repertoires of eventual disease-control patients split at W3 into clonality or diversity gains. Clones driving repertoire changes may be melanoma-specific or general immune activation.

V gave up 4 bases and J gave up 5 bases, with 18 bases separating them. Germline V CDR1 and CDR2: SEHNR, FQNEAQ (reference sequence). The length of the CDR3 is 15 residues. As to time point: week 3, after first cycle of checkpoint inhibitor. One draw preceded checkpoint blockade; another followed its first cycle at week 3. Disease control meant complete response, partial response or stable disease at 12 weeks. Clones were read by immunoSEQ multiplex PCR, and TCRdb kept only the in-frame ones, dropping some. The data hold some 14,000 clones, with 80% to 95% observed a single time. The receptor comes from a human donor with melanoma. This sample comprised blood, obtained from a patient treated with checkpoint blockade. The V gene is TRBV7-9, the J gene TRBJ2-7, with D tentatively TRBD2 (5 bases). The CDR3 nucleotides are TGTGCCAGCAGCTCAATATCCGGGGTAGAAAACGAGCAGTACTTC. This gives the protein CASSSISGVENEQYF.